The 20 T cell receptor beta chains presented below share a single source sample, sequenced in a study of identical twins (TCRdb year 2016). Libraries were prepared through 5' RACE. The sequencer listed for this sample is Illumina HiSeq 2000. Starting from the raw public reads, TCRdb applied fastp trimming at Q25, assembled clones with MiXCR and retained in-frame beta chains. Each entry merges the rows of one CDR3 protein and shows their most common DNA and genes. For this sample the table gives 500,000 to 550,000 distinct CDR3 sequences, of which 20% to 25% were detected only once. The top ten clones comprise approximately 0.49% of the sample. Separately, the same data were catalogued under a study of yellow fever vaccine responses in identical twins.

Sequenced input: CD4+ T cells sorted from blood. The receptors stem from a woman younger than 30 in good health.

This chain uses TRBV11-2 with TRBJ2-1, with TRBD2 matching over 9 bases. The length of the CDR3 is 16 residues. V was pared by 1 base and J by 6 bases, with 7 bases of the junction left unmatched. CDR1 SGHAT and CDR2 FQNNGV come from the germline V gene. CDR3 amino acids: CASSLVRLAGPNEQFF. CDR3 DNA sequence: TGTGCCAGCAGCTTAGTGCGTCTAGCGGGGCCCAATGAGCAGTTCTTC. Together with reference TRBV11-2 and TRBJ2-1, the CDR3 gives the full variable domain: EAGVAQSPRYKIIEKRQSVAFWCNPISGHATLYWYQQILGQGPKLLIQFQNNGVVDDSQLPKDRFSAERLKGVDSTLKIQPAKLEDSAVYLCASSLVRLAGPNEQFFGPGTRLTVL.

This clonotype has just a few counts. The rearrangement uses TRBV4-1 and TRBJ2-5; 10 bases align to TRBD2. Germline CDR1 is MGHRA and CDR2 is YSYEKL. The CDR3 contains 16 residues. Unmatched junction bases numbered 6, after V lost 0 bases and J lost 5 bases. Written as DNA, the CDR3 is TGCGCCAGCAGCCAAGATGCTAGCGGGAGTGGGGAGACCCAGTACTTC. It yields the protein CASSQDASGSGETQYF.

This clonotype was observed a few times. The chain recombines TRBV29-1 with TRBJ2-1; 10 nucleotides agree with TRBD2. Germline V lookup: CDR1 SQVTM, CDR2 ANQGSEA. CDR3 length: 14 residues. Losses at the gene ends were 4 bases for V and 4 bases for J; bases not matched to a gene: 4. Written as DNA, the CDR3 is TGCAGCGTTGCTAGCGGGAGTTCGTACAATGAGCAGTTCTTC. Translated, it gives CSVASGSSYNEQFF.

This clonotype occurred a few times. The gene calls are TRBV4-1 and TRBJ2-3; 9 bases are shared with TRBD2. This CDR3 is built from 18 residues. Germline values: CDR1 MGHRA, CDR2 YSYEKL. The ends lost 0 bases at V and 5 bases at J; junction bases unmatched: 12. The CDR3 DNA sequence: TGCGCCAGCAGCCAAGATGTTAAGCTAGCGGGGCAATTAGATACGCAGTATTTT. Translation: CASSQDVKLAGQLDTQYF.

CDR3 bases: TGTGCCAGCTCACCAACCCGGCTAGGGCTGAATGAAAAACTGTTTTTT. Its translation: CASSPTRLGLNEKLFF. The chain couples TRBV18 to TRBJ1-4; D uncertain. V lost 2 bases and J lost 5, with 15 bases in between. The germline V gene has CDR1 KGHSH and CDR2 LQKENI. This CDR3 has 16 amino acids.

This chain uses TRBV5-1 with TRBJ2-4, with D uncertain. The V gene lost 1 base and the J gene lost 8 bases, with 16 bases spanning the gap. CDR1 is SGHRS, CDR2 YFSETQ, per germline. CDR3 length: 15 residues. The CDR3 loop is CASSLSVELGYIQYF. CDR3 nucleotide sequence: TGCGCCAGCAGCTTGTCAGTAGAATTAGGTTACATTCAGTACTTC.

J is TRBJ2-5 and V is TRBV25-1, with 9 nucleotides matching TRBD1. This CDR3 region has 15 residues. After removal of 3 bases from V and 5 bases from J, the junction contained 7 bases not matched to a gene. CDR1 MGHDK and CDR2 SYGVNS come from the germline V gene. CDR3 residues: CASSEATGGGETQYF. CDR3 nucleotides: TGTGCCAGCAGTGAGGCAACAGGGGGCGGTGAGACCCAGTACTTC.

This clonotype was detected a few times. The rearrangement uses TRBV5-1 and TRBJ2-2; TRBD1 agrees at 8 bases. The CDR3 sequence is 16 residues long. Losses at the gene ends were 3 bases for V and 6 bases for J; bases not matched to a gene: 10. Per germline, CDR1 SGHRS and CDR2 YFSETQ. CDR3 in DNA: TGCGCCAGCAGCTCTGGTAGCACAGGGGGTGCCGGGGAGCTGTTTTTT. Translating gives CASSSGSTGGAGELFF.

The chain carries TRBV6-1 and TRBJ1-4, with D possibly matching TRBD1 (5 bases). The CDR3 contains 14 residues. CDR1 and CDR2 (germline): MNHNS, SASEGT. Deletions cut 6 bases from V and 7 bases from J, with 15 bases between. The CDR3 nucleotides read TGTGCCAGCAGGGCGGGACCGAGGGGTGAAAAACTGTTTTTT. This gives the protein CASRAGPRGEKLFF.

This clonotype has only a few counts. This chain joins TRBV20-1 and TRBJ2-5, with D perhaps matching TRBD1 (6 bases). CDR3 length: 13 amino acids. CDR1 DFQATT and CDR2 SNEGSKA come from the germline V gene (reference sequence). Trimming stripped 6 bases from V and 2 bases from J, with 13 bases between. CDR3 loop: CSARPGVQETQYF. CDR3 coding DNA: TGCAGTGCCCGACCAGGGGTTCAAGAGACCCAGTACTTC.

The chain couples TRBV6-1 to TRBJ2-3; D might be TRBD2 (6 bases). Trimming shortened V by 6 bases and J by 0 bases, and 13 bases separated the two germline ends. The CDR3 is made up of 15 amino acids. Germline V gene lookup returns CDR1 MNHNS and CDR2 SASEGT. The CDR3 loop is CASRGLVLSTDTQYF. DNA for the CDR3: TGTGCCAGCAGGGGACTGGTCCTTAGCACAGATACGCAGTATTTT.

The V gene is TRBV28, the J gene TRBJ2-1; 9 bases are shared with TRBD1. Germline loops: CDR1 MDHEN, CDR2 SYDVKM. This CDR3 spans 13 amino acids. J was trimmed by 4 bases and V by 10 bases; bases with no gene match: 5. CDR3 region: CATSGTGYNEQFF. CDR3 DNA: TGTGCCACCTCCGGGACAGGGTACAATGAGCAGTTCTTC.

The chain combines TRBV29-1 with TRBJ1-1, with D perhaps matching TRBD1 (6 bases). The CDR3 covers 15 residues. V gave up 4 bases and J gave up 0 bases, with 15 bases separating them. CDR1 SQVTM and CDR2 ANQGSEA come from the germline V gene. CDR3 sequence: CSVGSSGAVNTEAFF. The CDR3, as DNA: TGCAGCGTTGGTTCTTCAGGGGCTGTGAACACTGAAGCTTTCTTT.

The rearrangement uses TRBV3-1 and TRBJ2-1; D perhaps matches TRBD1 (6 bases). The CDR3 is 20 amino acids. V shed 0 bases and J shed 0 bases, with 21 bases lying between them. Germline loops: CDR1 LGHDT, CDR2 YNNKEL (reference sequence). CDR3: CASSQDLGAARGGSYNEQFF. CDR3 sequence (DNA): TGTGCCAGCAGCCAAGATCTAGGAGCAGCCAGGGGCGGCTCCTACAATGAGCAGTTCTTC.

The chain has TRBV5-1 and TRBJ2-7; no clear D gene. The CDR3 is 12 amino acids. Trimming took 0 bases from V and 4 from J, leaving 5 bases between them. Germline V lookup: CDR1 SGHRS, CDR2 YFSETQ. The chain's CDR3 is CASSLEEYEQYF. For the CDR3, the DNA is TGCGCCAGCAGCTTGGAGGAATACGAGCAGTACTTC.

This clonotype was found many times. The chain employs TRBV27 and TRBJ2-2; 8 bases are shared with TRBD1. Losses at the gene ends were 3 bases for V and 4 bases for J; bases not matched to a gene: 4. The germline gives CDR1 MNHEY, CDR2 SMNVEV (reference sequence). CDR3 length equals 15 residues. The CDR3 DNA sequence: TGTGCCAGCAGTTTCGGACAGGGTCGCACCGGGGAGCTGTTTTTT. It codes for CASSFGQGRTGELFF.

The CDR3 DNA reads TGTGCCAGCAGCCCCGCGAGGCCGAGCTCCTACGAGCAGTACTTC. This sequence encodes CASSPARPSSYEQYF. The chain uses TRBV12-3 or TRBV12-4 and TRBJ2-7; no firm D call. The CDR3 length is 15 residues. V was trimmed by 6 bases and J by 0 bases, leaving 15 bases between them.

The chain carries TRBV10-2 and TRBJ2-2, with a weak D call TRBD1 (6 bases). Germline V gene sequence: CDR1 WSHSY, CDR2 SAAADI. This CDR3 spans 14 amino acids. With 0 bases removed from V and 7 bases from J, the gap between germline ends came to 9 bases. For the CDR3, the DNA is TGCGCCAGCAGTGAGTCCAGGGGTAACGGGGAGCTGTTTTTT. It is translated as CASSESRGNGELFF.

Only a few counts were recorded for this clonotype. This chain joins TRBV5-1 and TRBJ1-2, with a weak D call TRBD1 (6 bases). CDR3 length: 12 amino acids. The germline V gene encodes CDR1 SGHRS and CDR2 YFSETQ. V shed 2 bases and J shed 8 bases, with 10 bases lying between them. In nucleotides, the CDR3 is TGCGCCAGCAGCTTACAGGGTACCGGCTACACCTTC. Its translation is CASSLQGTGYTF.

This clonotype was detected a few times. The chain is built from TRBV20-1 and TRBJ2-1, with a tentative D call TRBD1 (5 bases). CDR1 is DFQATT, CDR2 SNEGSKA, per germline (reference sequence). CDR3 length: 14 amino acids. Trimming removed 2 bases at V and 0 bases at J, with 8 bases between. The CDR3 DNA reads TGCAGTGCTAGACACAGGAGCTCCTACAATGAGCAGTTCTTC. It encodes CSARHRSSYNEQFF.